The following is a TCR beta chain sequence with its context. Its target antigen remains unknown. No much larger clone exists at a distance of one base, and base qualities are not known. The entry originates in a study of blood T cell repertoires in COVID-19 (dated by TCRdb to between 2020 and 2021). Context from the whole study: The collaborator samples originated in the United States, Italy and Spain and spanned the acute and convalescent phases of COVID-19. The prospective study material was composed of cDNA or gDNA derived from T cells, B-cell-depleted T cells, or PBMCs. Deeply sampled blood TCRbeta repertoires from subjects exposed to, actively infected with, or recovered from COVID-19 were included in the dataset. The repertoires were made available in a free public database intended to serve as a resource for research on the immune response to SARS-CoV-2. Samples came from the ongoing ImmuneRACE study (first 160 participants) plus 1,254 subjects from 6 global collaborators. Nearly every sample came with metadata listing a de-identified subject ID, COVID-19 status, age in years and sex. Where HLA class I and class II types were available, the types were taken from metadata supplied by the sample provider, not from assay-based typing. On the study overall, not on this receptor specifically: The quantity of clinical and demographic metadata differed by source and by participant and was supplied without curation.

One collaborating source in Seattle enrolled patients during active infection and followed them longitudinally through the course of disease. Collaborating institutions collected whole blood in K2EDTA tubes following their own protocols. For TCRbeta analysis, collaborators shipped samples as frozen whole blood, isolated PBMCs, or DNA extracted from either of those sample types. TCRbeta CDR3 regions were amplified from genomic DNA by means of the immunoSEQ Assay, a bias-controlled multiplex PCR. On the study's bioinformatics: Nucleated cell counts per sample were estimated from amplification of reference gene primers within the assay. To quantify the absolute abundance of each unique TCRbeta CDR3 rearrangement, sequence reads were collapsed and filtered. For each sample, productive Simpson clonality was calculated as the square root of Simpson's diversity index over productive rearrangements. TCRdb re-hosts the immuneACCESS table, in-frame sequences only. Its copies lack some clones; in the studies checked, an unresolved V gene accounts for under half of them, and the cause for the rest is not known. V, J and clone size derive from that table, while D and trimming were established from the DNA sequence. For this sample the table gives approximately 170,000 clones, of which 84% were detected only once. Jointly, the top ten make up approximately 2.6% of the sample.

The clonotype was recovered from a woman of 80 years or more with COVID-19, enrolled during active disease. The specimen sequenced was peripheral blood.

The CDR3 loop reads CASWTATVGEAQYF. The base sequence is TGTGCCAGCTGGACCGCGACTGTCGGGGAGGCCCAGTACTTC. This chain is built from TRBV27 and TRBJ2-5; TRBD2 could be the D gene, as 6 bases match. Measured from the cysteine to the phenylalanine, the CDR3 is 14 residues long. Solely the CDR3 DNA is kept, with 42 bases framed from the first base. In the germline V gene (reference sequence), CDR1 corresponds to MNHEY and CDR2 to SMNVEV. V is cut by 8 bases and J by 9 bases, and the space between the germline ends is 22 bases.